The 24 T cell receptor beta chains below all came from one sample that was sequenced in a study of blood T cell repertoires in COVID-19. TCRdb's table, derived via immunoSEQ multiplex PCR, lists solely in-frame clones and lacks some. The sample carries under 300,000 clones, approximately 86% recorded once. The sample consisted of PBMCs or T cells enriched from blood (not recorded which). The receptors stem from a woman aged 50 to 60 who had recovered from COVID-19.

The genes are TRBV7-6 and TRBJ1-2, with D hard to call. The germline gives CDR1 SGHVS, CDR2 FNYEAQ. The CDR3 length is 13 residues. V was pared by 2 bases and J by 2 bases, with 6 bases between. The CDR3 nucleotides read TGTGCCAGCAGCTTAATGGGCAACTATGGCTACACCTTC. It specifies CASSLMGNYGYTF.

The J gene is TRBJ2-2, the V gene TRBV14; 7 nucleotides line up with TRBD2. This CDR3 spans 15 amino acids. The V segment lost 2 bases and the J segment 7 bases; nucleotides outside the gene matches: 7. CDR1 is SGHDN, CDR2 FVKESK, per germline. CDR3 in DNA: TGTGCCAGCAGCCAACGGCGGGAGAGGGGCGGGGAGCTGTTTTTT. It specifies CASSQRRERGGELFF.

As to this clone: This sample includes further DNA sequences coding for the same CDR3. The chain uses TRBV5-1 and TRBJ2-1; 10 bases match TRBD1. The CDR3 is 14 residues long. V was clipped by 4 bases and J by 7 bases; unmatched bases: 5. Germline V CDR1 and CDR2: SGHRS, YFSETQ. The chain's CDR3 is CASSAGTGDNEQFF. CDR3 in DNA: TGCGCCAGCAGCGCGGGGACAGGGGATAATGAGCAGTTCTTC.

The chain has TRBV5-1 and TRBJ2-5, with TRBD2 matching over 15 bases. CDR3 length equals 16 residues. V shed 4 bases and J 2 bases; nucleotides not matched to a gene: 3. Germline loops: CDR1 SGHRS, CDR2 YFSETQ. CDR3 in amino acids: CASSEGLAGGQETQYF. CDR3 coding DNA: TGCGCCAGCAGCGAGGGACTAGCGGGGGGACAAGAGACCCAGTACTTC. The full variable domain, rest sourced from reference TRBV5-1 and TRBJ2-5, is KAGVTQTPRYLIKTRGQQVTLSCSPISGHRSVSWYQQTPGQGLQFLFEYFSETQRNKGNFPGRFSGRQFSNSRSEMNVSTLELGDSALYLCASSEGLAGGQETQYFGPGTRLLVL.

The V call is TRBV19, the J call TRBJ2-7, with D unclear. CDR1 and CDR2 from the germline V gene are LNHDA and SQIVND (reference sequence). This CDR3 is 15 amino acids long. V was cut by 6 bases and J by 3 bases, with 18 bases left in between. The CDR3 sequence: CASRPGTATIYEQYF. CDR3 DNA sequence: TGTGCCAGTAGACCAGGAACCGCTACGATCTACGAGCAGTACTTC.

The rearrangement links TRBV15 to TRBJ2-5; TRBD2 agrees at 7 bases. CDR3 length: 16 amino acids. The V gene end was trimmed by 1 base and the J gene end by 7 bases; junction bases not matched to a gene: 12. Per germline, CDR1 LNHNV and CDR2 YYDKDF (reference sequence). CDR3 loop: CATSRAPGLLSSTQYF. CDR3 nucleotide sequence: TGTGCCACCAGCAGAGCCCCGGGACTACTGTCATCGACCCAGTACTTC. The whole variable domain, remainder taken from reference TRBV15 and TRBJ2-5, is DAMVIQNPRYQVTQFGKPVTLSCSQTLNHNVMYWYQQKSSQAPKLLFHYYDKDFNNEADTPDNFQSRRPNTSFCFLDIRSPGLGDTAMYLCATSRAPGLLSSTQYFGPGTRLLVL.

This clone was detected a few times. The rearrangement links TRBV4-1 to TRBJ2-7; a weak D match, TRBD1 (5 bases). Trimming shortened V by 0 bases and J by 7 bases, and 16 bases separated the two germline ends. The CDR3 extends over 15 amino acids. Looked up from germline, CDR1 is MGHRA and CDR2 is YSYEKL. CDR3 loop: CASSQDPTATREQYF. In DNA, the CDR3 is TGCGCCAGCAGCCAAGACCCGACAGCCACGAGGGAGCAGTACTTC.

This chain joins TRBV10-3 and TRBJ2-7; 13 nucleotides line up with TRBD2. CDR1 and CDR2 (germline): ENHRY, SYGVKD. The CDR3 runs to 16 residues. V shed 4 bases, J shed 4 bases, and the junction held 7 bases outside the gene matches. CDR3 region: CAISGGGTSGIYEQYF. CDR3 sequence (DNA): TGTGCCATCAGTGGCGGGGGGACTAGCGGGATTTACGAGCAGTACTTC.

The CDR3 nucleotides are TGCGCCAGCAGCCTACGGACAGGGATTGCGGATGAGCAGTTCTTC. Its protein is CASSLRTGIADEQFF. This rearrangement joins TRBV5-1 to TRBJ2-1; 8 bases fit TRBD1. CDR3 length: 15 residues. Germline assignment: CDR1 SGHRS and CDR2 YFSETQ. V lost 4 bases, J lost 8 bases, and 11 bases stayed unmatched.

DNA for the CDR3: TGTGCCTGGAACCAAAGACAGGGTGGCGCTTTCTTT. It specifies CAWNQRQGGAFF. The chain combines TRBV30 with TRBJ1-1, with 7 bases identical to TRBD1. V lost 4 bases, J lost 11 bases, and 10 bases stayed unmatched. In germline, CDR1 is GTSNPN, CDR2 SVGIG (reference sequence). This CDR3 is built from 12 residues.

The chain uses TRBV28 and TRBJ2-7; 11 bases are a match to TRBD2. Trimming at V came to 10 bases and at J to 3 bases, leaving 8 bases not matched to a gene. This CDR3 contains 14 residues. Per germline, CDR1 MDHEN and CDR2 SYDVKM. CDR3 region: CATLTSGTVYEQYF. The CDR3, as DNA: TGTGCCACCCTGACTAGCGGGACTGTCTACGAGCAGTACTTC.

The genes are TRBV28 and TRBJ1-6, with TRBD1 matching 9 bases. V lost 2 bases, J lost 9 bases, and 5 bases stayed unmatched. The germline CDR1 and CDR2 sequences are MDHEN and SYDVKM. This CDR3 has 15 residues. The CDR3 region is CASSLIGQGSSPLHF. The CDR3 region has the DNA TGTGCCAGCAGTTTAATTGGACAGGGGTCTTCACCCCTCCACTTT. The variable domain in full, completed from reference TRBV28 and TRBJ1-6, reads DVKVTQSSRYLVKRTGEKVFLECVQDMDHENMFWYRQDPGLGLRLIYFSYDVKMKEKGDIPEGYSVSREKKERFSLILESASTNQTSMYLCASSLIGQGSSPLHFGNGTRLTVT.

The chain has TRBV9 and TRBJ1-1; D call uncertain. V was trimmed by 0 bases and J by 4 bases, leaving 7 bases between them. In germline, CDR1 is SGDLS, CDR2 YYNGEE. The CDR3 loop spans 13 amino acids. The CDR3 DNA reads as TGTGCCAGCAGCGTAGAGACGGGCACTGAAGCTTTCTTT. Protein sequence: CASSVETGTEAFF.

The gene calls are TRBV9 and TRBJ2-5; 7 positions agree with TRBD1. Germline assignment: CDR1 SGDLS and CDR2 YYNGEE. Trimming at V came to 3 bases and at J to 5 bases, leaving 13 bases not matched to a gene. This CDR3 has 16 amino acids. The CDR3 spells CASSAPATGVGETQYF. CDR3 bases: TGTGCCAGCAGCGCCCCCGCTACAGGGGTAGGTGAGACCCAGTACTTC. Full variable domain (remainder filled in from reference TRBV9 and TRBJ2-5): DSGVTQTPKHLITATGQRVTLRCSPRSGDLSVYWYQQSLDQGLQFLIQYYNGEERAKGNILERFSAQQFPDLHSELNLSSLELGDSALYFCASSAPATGVGETQYFGPGTRLLVL.

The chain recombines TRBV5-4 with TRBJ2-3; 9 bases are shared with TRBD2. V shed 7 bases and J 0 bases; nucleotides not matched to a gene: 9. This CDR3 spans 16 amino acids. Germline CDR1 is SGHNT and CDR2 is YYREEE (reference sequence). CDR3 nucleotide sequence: TGTGCCAGCTCCCGACGACTAGCGGCCAGCACAGATACGCAGTATTTT. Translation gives CASSRRLAASTDTQYF. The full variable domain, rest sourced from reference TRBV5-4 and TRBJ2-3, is ETGVTQSPTHLIKTRGQQVTLRCSSQSGHNTVSWYQQALGQGPQFIFQYYREEENGRGNFPPRFSGLQFPNYSSELNVNALELDDSALYLCASSRRLAASTDTQYFGPGTRLTVL.

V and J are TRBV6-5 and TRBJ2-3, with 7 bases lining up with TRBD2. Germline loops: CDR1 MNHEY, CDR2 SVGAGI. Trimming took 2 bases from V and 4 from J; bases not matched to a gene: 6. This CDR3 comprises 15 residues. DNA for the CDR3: TGTGCCAGCAGTTACGGCGGGAGCGGGGCAGATACGCAGTATTTT. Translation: CASSYGGSGADTQYF.

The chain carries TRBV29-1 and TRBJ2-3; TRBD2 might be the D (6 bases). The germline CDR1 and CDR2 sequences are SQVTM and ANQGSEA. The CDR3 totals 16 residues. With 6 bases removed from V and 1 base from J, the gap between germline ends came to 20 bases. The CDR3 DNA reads TGCAGCGTCCCTAATTGGGGAGGCGGTCGCACAGATACGCAGTATTTT. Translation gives CSVPNWGGGRTDTQYF.

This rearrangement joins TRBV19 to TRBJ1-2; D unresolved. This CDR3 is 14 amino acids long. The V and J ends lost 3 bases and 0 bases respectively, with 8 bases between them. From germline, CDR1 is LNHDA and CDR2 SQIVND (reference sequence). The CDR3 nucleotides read TGTGCCAGTAGTATGACTGCCACTAACTATGGCTACACCTTC. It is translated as CASSMTATNYGYTF.

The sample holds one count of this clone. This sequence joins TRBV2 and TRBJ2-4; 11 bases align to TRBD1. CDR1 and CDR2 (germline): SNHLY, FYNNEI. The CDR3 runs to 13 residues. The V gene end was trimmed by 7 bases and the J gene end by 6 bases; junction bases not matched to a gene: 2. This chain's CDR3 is CASKGQGGNIQYF. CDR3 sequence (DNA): TGTGCCAGCAAGGGACAGGGGGGAAACATTCAGTACTTC.

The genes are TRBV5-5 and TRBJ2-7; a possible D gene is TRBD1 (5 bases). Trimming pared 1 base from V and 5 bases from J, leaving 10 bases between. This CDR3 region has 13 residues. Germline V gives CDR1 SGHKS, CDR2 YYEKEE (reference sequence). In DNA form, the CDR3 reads TGTGCCAGCAGCTTGAGGGGTGGACACGAGCAGTACTTC. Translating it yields CASSLRGGHEQYF.

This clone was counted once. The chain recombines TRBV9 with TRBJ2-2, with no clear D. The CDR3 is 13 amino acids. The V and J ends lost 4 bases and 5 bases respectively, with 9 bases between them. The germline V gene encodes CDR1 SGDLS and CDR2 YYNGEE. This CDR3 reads CASSYRETGELFF. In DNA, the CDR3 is TGTGCCAGCAGCTATCGAGAGACCGGGGAGCTGTTTTTT.

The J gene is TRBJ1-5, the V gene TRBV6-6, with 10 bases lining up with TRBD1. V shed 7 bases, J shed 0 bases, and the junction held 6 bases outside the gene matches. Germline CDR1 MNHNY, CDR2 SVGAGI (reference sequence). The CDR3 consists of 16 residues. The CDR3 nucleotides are TGTGCCAGCAAGAGACAGGGGGCTGATAGCAATCAGCCCCAGCATTTT. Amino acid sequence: CASKRQGADSNQPQHF.

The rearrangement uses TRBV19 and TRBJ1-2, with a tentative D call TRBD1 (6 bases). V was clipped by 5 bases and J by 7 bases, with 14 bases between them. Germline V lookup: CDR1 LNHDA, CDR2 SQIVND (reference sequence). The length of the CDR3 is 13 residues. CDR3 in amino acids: CASSLAGEIGYTF. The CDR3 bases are TGTGCCAGTAGTTTGGCAGGGGAGATTGGCTACACCTTC.

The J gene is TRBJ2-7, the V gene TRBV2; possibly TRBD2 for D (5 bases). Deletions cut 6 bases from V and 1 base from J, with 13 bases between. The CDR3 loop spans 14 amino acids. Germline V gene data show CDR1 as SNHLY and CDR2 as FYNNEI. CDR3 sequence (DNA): TGTGCCAGCAGGCGGGTCTCCTCATCCTACGAGCAGTACTTC. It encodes CASRRVSSSYEQYF.